These 8 T cell receptor beta chains were all obtained from the same sample, sequenced in a study of shared clonotypes between healthy human individuals. Method: immunoSEQ multiplex PCR; TCRdb's copy keeps in-frame clones and lacks some. The table records 600,000 to 750,000 clones, approximately 79% of them present only once. Material: memory CD4+ T cells sorted from blood. This sample's subset: CD45RA-negative fraction. The receptors were sampled from a woman aged 25-40 years in good health.

This clone was counted a few times. The chain combines TRBV5-1 with TRBJ2-5; TRBD1 might be the D (9 bases). Between the trimmed V and J ends, which lost 7 bases and 1 base, there was a span of 26 bases. CDR3 length: 18 amino acids. Germline values: CDR1 SGHRS, CDR2 YFSETQ. This CDR3 is CASGPGTGTRGGQETQYF. CDR3 in DNA: TGCGCCAGCGGACCCGGGACAGGGACCCGGGGGGGCCAAGAGACCCAGTACTTC.

In this sample, this clone turned up once. This chain links TRBV7-2 with TRBJ1-1; D not resolved. Between the trimmed V and J ends, which lost 3 bases and 2 bases, there was a span of 10 bases. The CDR3 is 14 residues long. Germline V lookup: CDR1 SGHTA, CDR2 FQGNSA. This CDR3 is CASSFQVRNTEAFF. For the CDR3, the DNA is TGTGCCAGCAGCTTCCAGGTACGCAACACTGAAGCTTTCTTT.

V usage is TRBV7-6 and J usage is TRBJ2-7; 7 bases agree with TRBD2. Germline values: CDR1 SGHVS, CDR2 FNYEAQ. V was clipped by 5 bases and J by 3 bases; unmatched bases: 4. The CDR3 is 13 residues long. The chain's CDR3 is CASSQGLDYEQYF. The DNA for the CDR3 is TGTGCCAGCAGCCAAGGACTAGACTACGAGCAGTACTTC.

This sequence joins TRBV25-1 and TRBJ2-7; possibly TRBD2 for D (6 bases). V lost 3 bases to trimming and J lost 5 bases, with 20 bases between them. This CDR3 spans 16 amino acids. Germline V gives CDR1 MGHDK, CDR2 SYGVNS. CDR3 protein: CASSDISGLHRDEQYF. As DNA, the CDR3 is TGTGCCAGCAGTGATATTAGCGGTCTCCATCGGGACGAGCAGTACTTC.

The V call is TRBV7-9, the J call TRBJ2-7; 12 bases are a match to TRBD2. The ends lost 1 base at V and 7 bases at J; junction bases unmatched: 8. Germline V CDR1 and CDR2: SEHNR, FQNEAQ (reference sequence). The length of the CDR3 is 16 residues. The CDR3 DNA sequence: TGTGCCAGCAGCTTAGGGGCTAGCGGGAGGGCCCAGGAGCAGTACTTC. This translates into CASSLGASGRAQEQYF.

This sequence joins TRBV6-1 and TRBJ2-7; no definite D call. This CDR3 region has 13 residues. Germline V CDR1 and CDR2: MNHNS, SASEGT. The germline V and J ends were trimmed by 2 bases and 4 bases, with 9 bases remaining between them. CDR3 sequence reads: CASSERAQYEQYF. The CDR3 coding sequence is TGTGCCAGCAGTGAAAGGGCACAATACGAGCAGTACTTC.

This clone was observed at least ten times. J is TRBJ1-4 and V is TRBV28; D is undetermined. CDR3 size: 13 residues. CDR1 is MDHEN and CDR2 is SYDVKM in the germline V gene. Trimming cost V 9 bases and J 3 bases, with 11 bases left between them. CDR3 bases: TGTGCCAGTAACAGCCCCGCTAATGAAAAACTGTTTTTT. The encoded protein is CASNSPANEKLFF.

The CDR3 DNA is TGTGCCAGCAGCCCTCGACTAGCGGGAGGTCCCGGGGAGCTGTTTTTT. It encodes CASSPRLAGGPGELFF. The J gene is TRBJ2-2, the V gene TRBV7-2; 13 bases align to TRBD2. Germline assignment: CDR1 SGHTA and CDR2 FQGNSA. V gave up 5 bases and J gave up 6 bases; unmatched junction bases: 6. CDR3 length equals 16 residues.